The source of this T cell receptor beta chain is a study of cytomegalovirus exposure and HLA in healthy donors. Germline CDR1 reads PRHDT; CDR2 reads FYEKMQ (reference sequence). The CDR3 spans 15 residues. Trimming pared 3 bases from V and 4 bases from J, leaving 12 bases between. With 60 Vbeta and 13 Jbeta primers, the PCR was carried out. Here immunoSEQ multiplex PCR was the method, and the copy in TCRdb shows in-frame clones only, minus some. The table records 210,000 or so clones, roughly four fifths of them present only once. V is TRBV13 and J is TRBJ2-2, with D perhaps matching TRBD2 (5 bases). Sequenced sample: PBMCs. The sequence came from a woman aged 40 to 55 in good health and CMV-seronegative. DNA of the CDR3: TGTGCCAGCAGCTTTTGGACTTCACCCACCGGGGAGCTGTTTTTT. Protein sequence: CASSFWTSPTGELFF. Combining the CDR3 with reference TRBV13 and TRBJ2-2 gives the whole variable domain AAGVIQSPRHLIKEKRETATLKCYPIPRHDTVYWYQQGPGQDPQFLISFYEKMQSDKGSIPDRFSAQQFSDYHSELNMSSLELGDSALYFCASSFWTSPTGELFFGEGSRLTVL.